The 13 T cell receptor beta chains given below trace back to one sample, sequenced in a study of sequential checkpoint blockade in melanoma. Profiled with immunoSEQ multiplex PCR; TCRdb holds only in-frame clones, not every one. The table records about 6,100 clones, less than 25% of them present only once. This sample's treatment: randomized to nivolumab then ipilimumab (arm A) or the reverse (arm B). The material sequenced was tumor tissue (inferred from file names), taken from a patient given nivolumab and ipilimumab in sequence. Every receptor here comes from a human donor with melanoma.

The chain links TRBV25-1 to TRBJ1-2; 7 bases are shared with TRBD1. J was trimmed by 8 bases and V by 0 bases; bases with no gene match: 9. CDR3 length: 15 amino acids. Looked up from germline, CDR1 is MGHDK and CDR2 is SYGVNS. The CDR3: CASSEYNNRGEGYTF. CDR3 sequence (DNA): TGTGCCAGCAGTGAATATAACAACAGGGGTGAGGGCTACACCTTC.

This clone is judged medium-sized. V usage is TRBV11-3 and J usage is TRBJ2-5; TRBD2 aligns across 11 bases. Trimming cost V 3 bases and J 4 bases; bases outside gene matches: 7. The CDR3 totals 16 residues. Germline lookup yields CDR1 SGHNT and CDR2 YENEEA. DNA for the CDR3: TGTGCCAGCAGCTTGAATAGCGGGAGGGCCGGAGAGACCCAGTACTTC. It specifies CASSLNSGRAGETQYF.

This clone was observed many times. An end of the junction differs from the germline gene, which may be a read error. J is TRBJ2-5 and V is TRBV9, with 8 bases lining up with TRBD2. Germline V gives CDR1 SGDLS, CDR2 YYNGEE. The CDR3 sequence is 19 residues long. CDR3 residues: CARSGGLAGGTLPQETQYF. The CDR3 DNA reads as TGTGCCCGCAGCGGGGGACTCGCGGGGGGTACACTCCCCCAAGAGACCCAGTACTTC.

The chain links TRBV5-1 to TRBJ2-1; a possible D gene is TRBD1 (5 bases). V lost 0 bases and J lost 1, with 8 bases in between. The CDR3 covers 15 residues. Germline lookup yields CDR1 SGHRS and CDR2 YFSETQ. CDR3: CASSLEGPSYNEQFF. CDR3 coding DNA: TGCGCCAGCAGCTTGGAGGGGCCGTCCTACAATGAGCAGTTCTTC.

V is TRBV15 and J is TRBJ1-3, with 7 bases that match TRBD1. Germline CDR1 is LNHNV and CDR2 is YYDKDF (reference sequence). There are 17 residues in the CDR3. After removal of 3 bases from V and 0 bases from J, the junction contained 8 bases not matched to a gene. CDR3 protein: CATSRRHRGLSGNTIYF. CDR3 nucleotides: TGTGCCACCAGCAGGCGTCACAGGGGACTCTCTGGAAACACCATATATTTT.

This clone was counted between two and nine times. V gene TRBV5-1 combines with J gene TRBJ2-6; 11 positions agree with TRBD1. The CDR3 length is 18 residues. Germline-derived CDR1 and CDR2 are SGHRS and YFSETQ. V shed 5 bases, J shed 0 bases, and the junction held 7 bases outside the gene matches. The CDR3 bases are TGCGCCAGCAGTCCAGGGACAGGGGGGGACTCTGGGGCCAACGTCCTGACTTTC. Translation gives CASSPGTGGDSGANVLTF.

This clone is medium-sized in the sample. The chain carries TRBV19 and TRBJ1-5, with no clear D. The germline gives CDR1 LNHDA, CDR2 SQIVND (reference sequence). Trimming shortened V by 2 bases and J by 6 bases, and 5 bases separated the two germline ends. The CDR3 runs to 12 residues. The CDR3 sequence: CASSISVQPQHF. The CDR3 nucleotides read TGTGCCAGTAGTATATCCGTTCAGCCCCAGCATTTT. Based on the CDR3 plus reference TRBV19 and TRBJ1-5, the full variable domain is DGGITQSPKYLFRKEGQNVTLSCEQNLNHDAMYWYRQDPGQGLRLIYYSQIVNDFQKGDIAEGYSVSREKKESFPLTVTSAQKNPTAFYLCASSISVQPQHFGDGTRLSIL.

This clone occurred a few times. The chain has TRBV6-8 and TRBJ1-4; a possible D gene is TRBD1 (6 bases). With 7 bases removed from V and 8 bases from J, the gap between germline ends came to 17 bases. The CDR3 covers 14 residues. Germline values: CDR1 MNHGY, CDR2 SAAAGT. CDR3 coding DNA: TGTGCCAGCAAGCCCGATAGGGGGGGGGAAAAACTGTTTTTT. This sequence encodes CASKPDRGGEKLFF.

This clone came up a few times. The chain joins TRBV6-8 to TRBJ2-1; no reliable D call. This CDR3 is built from 15 residues. V was clipped by 5 bases and J by 0 bases, with 11 bases between them. Per the germline V gene, CDR1 is MNHGY and CDR2 is SAAAGT. This chain's CDR3 is CASSGERLSYNEQFF. The CDR3 DNA is TGTGCCAGCAGTGGCGAGCGCCTCTCCTACAATGAGCAGTTCTTC.

This clone was seen repeatedly, ten times or more. This chain links TRBV6-8 with TRBJ2-7, with D possibly TRBD2 on 6 matching bases. Trimming pared 2 bases from V and 9 bases from J, leaving 14 bases between. The CDR3 totals 13 residues. Germline-derived CDR1 and CDR2 are MNHGY and SAAAGT. This CDR3 reads CASSYSSAGLQYF. The CDR3 DNA is TGTGCCAGCAGTTACAGCTCCGCGGGACTGCAGTACTTC.

V is TRBV19 and J is TRBJ2-1; 15 bases are shared with TRBD2. Germline V lookup: CDR1 LNHDA, CDR2 SQIVND (reference sequence). Losses at the gene ends were 7 bases for V and 7 bases for J; bases not matched to a gene: 5. The CDR3 is 15 amino acids. CDR3 region: CASNPGLAGGNEQFF. The CDR3 nucleotides are TGTGCCAGTAATCCGGGACTAGCGGGAGGTAATGAGCAGTTCTTC. Full variable domain (missing parts from reference TRBV19 and TRBJ2-1): DGGITQSPKYLFRKEGQNVTLSCEQNLNHDAMYWYRQDPGQGLRLIYYSQIVNDFQKGDIAEGYSVSREKKESFPLTVTSAQKNPTAFYLCASNPGLAGGNEQFFGPGTRLTVL.

This clone was picked up a small number of times. The chain combines TRBV18 with TRBJ2-7; no firm D call. The germline V gene has CDR1 KGHSH and CDR2 LQKENI. V lost 3 bases, J lost 2 bases, and 14 bases lay in between. The CDR3 is 15 amino acids. The CDR3, as DNA: TGTGCCAGCTCACCCCTGCCCTTCGTGACCTACGAGCAGTACTTC. Translating gives CASSPLPFVTYEQYF.

A word on this clone: One junction end does not reproduce the germline sequence, and a read error may be involved. The rearrangement links TRBV19 to TRBJ2-7; tentatively, D is TRBD1 (6 bases). Germline CDR1 LNHDA, CDR2 SQIVND (reference sequence). The CDR3 consists of 14 residues. DNA for the CDR3: TGTGCCAGTAGTGCTGTGGACAGATCCTACGAGGTGGACTTC. Residues: CASSAVDRSYEVDF.